This T cell receptor beta chain is drawn from a study of cytomegalovirus exposure and HLA in healthy donors. The study, taken as a whole, reports: The investigators catalogued 150 or so TCR beta chains as cytomegalovirus-associated. Highly shared sequence variants in one cluster were likely a sequencing artifact. Rates of TCR association differed by HLA locus in a later analysis, with DRB1 highest and HLA-C lowest.

Use of 60 Vbeta and 13 Jbeta primers characterized the PCR. This table comes from immunoSEQ multiplex PCR, and its TCRdb copy is limited to in-frame clones, with some not included. The sample lists 80,000 to 95,000 clones; approximately 70% were seen once. Germline-derived CDR1 and CDR2 are LNHDA and SQIVND (reference sequence). The CDR3 is 12 residues long. Trimming shortened V by 6 bases and J by 4 bases, and 10 bases separated the two germline ends. As regards this clone: Its target is not known.

The source material was PBMCs. V and J are TRBV19 and TRBJ2-7, with a tentative D call TRBD2 (6 bases). The origin of this receptor is a woman aged 45-59 years in good health and CMV-seropositive. The CDR3 DNA is TGTGCCAGTAGGACCGGGAGTTACGAGCAGTACTTC. This sequence encodes CASRTGSYEQYF.